The 11 T cell receptor beta chains below all came from one sample that was sequenced in a study of Ad26.COV2.S vaccination and SARS-CoV-2 variants. Sequencing was performed with immunoSEQ multiplex PCR; in TCRdb, only in-frame clones are kept and a portion is missing. Here the sample spans 350,000 to 500,000 clones, 90% being singletons. Treatment described: over 15 received Ad26.COV2.S at low or high dose, single or two shots; 5 received placebo; per-sample allocation not given. Following the first vaccine or placebo injection, samples were taken on day 63. The sequences come from peripheral blood, collected in a trial of Ad26.COV2.S vaccine versus placebo. The receptor source for this set is a person aged 18-60 years who received the Ad26.COV2.S COVID-19 vaccine or a placebo.

The chain is built from TRBV27 and TRBJ2-6; D possibly corresponds to TRBD2 (6 bases). The germline V gene has CDR1 MNHEY and CDR2 SMNVEV (reference sequence). V was shortened by 2 bases and J by 2 bases, with 10 bases between the two germline ends. This CDR3 comprises 16 residues. The CDR3 DNA reads as TGTGCCAGCAGTTTAGTGGGGAGGCCTGGGGCCAACGTCCTGACTTTC. Translating gives CASSLVGRPGANVLTF.

About this clone itself: This CDR3 is also generated by other DNA sequences in the sample. The rearrangement uses TRBV10-3 and TRBJ2-5; 7 nucleotides agree with TRBD1. The trim removed 0 bases at V and 5 bases at J, leaving 0 bases unmatched. Germline V CDR1 and CDR2: ENHRY, SYGVKD. The CDR3 is 13 amino acids. The CDR3 here is CAISESRGETQYF. The CDR3 DNA sequence: TGTGCCATCAGTGAGTCCAGGGGGGAGACCCAGTACTTC.

This CDR3 is CASSPRDTTGDEKLFF. CDR3 sequence (DNA): TGCGCCAGCAGCCCAAGAGATACGACAGGGGACGAAAAACTGTTTTTT. J is TRBJ1-4 and V is TRBV5-1, with TRBD1 matching 8 bases. CDR3 length equals 16 residues. The V and J ends lost 4 bases and 8 bases, in that order; junction bases with no gene match: 13. Germline assignment: CDR1 SGHRS and CDR2 YFSETQ.

This rearrangement joins TRBV5-4 to TRBJ1-2; perhaps TRBD1 as D (5 bases). CDR3 size: 14 residues. Trimming pared 4 bases from V and 2 bases from J, leaving 12 bases between. Germline V gene lookup returns CDR1 SGHNT and CDR2 YYREEE (reference sequence). The CDR3 nucleotides read TGTGCCAGCAGCGGACTGCAGGGCAACTATGGCTACACCTTC. It translates to CASSGLQGNYGYTF.

On this clone itself: Other DNA variants within this sample encode the same CDR3. This chain joins TRBV18 and TRBJ1-5; D is unresolved. The germline V and J ends were trimmed by 2 bases and 3 bases, with 5 bases remaining between them. CDR3 length: 13 residues. Per the germline V gene, CDR1 is KGHSH and CDR2 is LQKENI. CDR3 sequence (DNA): TGTGCCAGCTCACCAGCGGACAATCAGCCCCAGCATTTT. Protein sequence: CASSPADNQPQHF.

V usage is TRBV14 and J usage is TRBJ2-7; 7 positions agree with TRBD1. The CDR3 is 15 amino acids. Looked up from germline, CDR1 is SGHDN and CDR2 is FVKESK. Germline trimming cut 4 bases from V and 2 bases from J; bases unmatched to any gene: 8. The CDR3 DNA follows: TGTGCCAGCAGCCGCCCCGGGACAGAACCCTACGAGCAGTACTTC. Translating gives CASSRPGTEPYEQYF.

The V gene is TRBV24-1, the J gene TRBJ1-5, with TRBD1 as a possible D gene (6 bases). Germline-derived CDR1 and CDR2 are KGHDR and SFDVKD. The V end lost 0 bases, the J end lost 5 bases, and 19 bases lay between the germline ends. The CDR3 loop spans 18 amino acids. CDR3: CATSDLHGRPGGHQPQHF. The CDR3 bases are TGTGCCACCAGTGATTTGCACGGGAGGCCCGGGGGCCATCAGCCCCAGCATTTT.

This clone was seen just once. The chain recombines TRBV2 with TRBJ2-5; perhaps D is TRBD1 or TRBD2 (5 bases each). Germline CDR1 reads SNHLY; CDR2 reads FYNNEI. Trimming removed 1 base at V and 8 bases at J, with 14 bases between. This CDR3 contains 14 residues. The DNA for the CDR3 is TGTGCCAGCAGTGAAGGGCAGGGACCGGTAACCCAGTACTTC. The encoded protein is CASSEGQGPVTQYF.

This chain links TRBV5-4 with TRBJ2-1; 8 positions match TRBD1. V dropped 1 base and J dropped 2; count of bases not matched to a gene: 5. This CDR3 is 16 amino acids long. Germline lookup yields CDR1 SGHNT and CDR2 YYREEE (reference sequence). The CDR3 loop is CASSLSQGAPYNEQFF. The CDR3 coding sequence is TGTGCCAGCAGCTTGTCGCAGGGGGCGCCCTACAATGAGCAGTTCTTC.

This clone appeared a single time. The identical CDR3 is also encoded by other nucleotide sequences in the sample. The V call is TRBV11-2, the J call TRBJ2-2; D may match TRBD1 or TRBD2 (5 bases each). The CDR3 runs 15 residues. V dropped 3 bases and J dropped 4 bases, with 12 bases sitting between them. The germline gives CDR1 SGHAT, CDR2 FQNNGV. The CDR3 protein is CASSLGTTSTGELFF. CDR3 bases: TGTGCCAGCAGCTTGGGGACGACCAGCACCGGGGAGCTGTTTTTT. The entire variable domain, with the rest obtained from reference TRBV11-2 and TRBJ2-2, is as follows: EAGVAQSPRYKIIEKRQSVAFWCNPISGHATLYWYQQILGQGPKLLIQFQNNGVVDDSQLPKDRFSAERLKGVDSTLKIQPAKLEDSAVYLCASSLGTTSTGELFFGEGSRLTVL.

This rearrangement joins TRBV18 to TRBJ2-5, with TRBD1 matching over 7 bases. This CDR3 is 14 amino acids long. Germline CDR1 KGHSH, CDR2 LQKENI. V dropped 3 bases and J dropped 5; count of bases not matched to a gene: 6. The CDR3 spells CASSPTGFFETQYF. CDR3 DNA sequence: TGTGCCAGCTCACCGACAGGGTTTTTCGAGACCCAGTACTTC.